This T cell receptor beta chain is drawn from a study of shared T cell receptors in the human thymus. CDR1 and CDR2 (germline): LGHNT, FRNRAP. This CDR3 is built from 16 residues. With V trimmed by 3 bases and J by 5 bases, 12 bases remained unmatched. Data came from immunoSEQ multiplex PCR; TCRdb stores just in-frame clones and leaves some out. Among 600,000 to 900,000 clones listed, 80% to 90% were seen once. The same specimen was also included in a second study, on human thymus T cells.

This sequence originates from a girl under three years old with a congenital heart defect. The source material was thymocytes. The gene calls are TRBV12-5 and TRBJ1-2; 7 positions agree with TRBD1. The CDR3 DNA reads as TGTGCTAGTGGTTTCCAATTCCGGGACAGAGTATATGGCTACACCTTC. Its protein is CASGFQFRDRVYGYTF.